This T cell receptor beta chain was found in a study of control samples from healthy donors and cancer patients. Produced via immunoSEQ multiplex PCR; TCRdb's table is partial and in-frame only. The profile covers about 130,000 clones, with roughly 92% appearing a single time and around 5.4% taken by the ten largest. This clonotype originated in a man between 18 and 35 years old in good health. Sequencing was carried out using blood.

Here the CDR3 reads CSVVRGETTEAFF. The CDR3, as DNA: TGCAGCGTTGTAAGGGGGGAGACCACTGAAGCTTTCTTT. V gene TRBV29-1 combines with J gene TRBJ1-1, with a possible D match to TRBD1 (6 bases). The CDR3 extends over 13 amino acids. Germline CDR1 is SQVTM and CDR2 is ANQGSEA. V lost 4 bases to trimming and J lost 4 bases, with 13 bases between them.